This T cell receptor beta chain was sequenced for a study of T cells in Graves' hyperthyroidism and ophthalmopathy. TCR beta CDR3 regions were amplified from RNA transcripts. Using the HTBI primer set, a first-round RT-PCR was run on the TCR CDR3. TCRdb fed the multiplex PCR reads into MiXCR, producing one record per CDR3 protein. The sample yields around 290,000 distinct CDR3 sequences, approximately 15% seen once. Study-wide findings and caveats: The model made its ophthalmopathy prediction, and onset followed a median approximately 6.5 months later.

This clonotype occurred many times. Its antigen is as yet unknown. Trimming at V came to 8 bases and at J to 4 bases, leaving 7 bases not matched to a gene. Looked up from germline, CDR1 is MDHEN and CDR2 is SYDVKM. The CDR3 has 15 residues. This clonotype was obtained from a woman aged 60-75 years with Graves' ophthalmopathy. The sequencing input was blood. V is TRBV28 and J is TRBJ2-1; 11 nucleotides line up with TRBD2. Here the CDR3 DNA reads TGTGCCAGCTCCAACGGGACTAGCGGTTACAATGAGCAGTTCTTC. Residues: CASSNGTSGYNEQFF. Variable domain in full (rest from reference TRBV28 and TRBJ2-1): DVKVTQSSRYLVKRTGEKVFLECVQDMDHENMFWYRQDPGLGLRLIYFSYDVKMKEKGDIPEGYSVSREKKERFSLILESASTNQTSMYLCASSNGTSGYNEQFFGPGTRLTVL.